These 4 T cell receptor beta chains came from one sample sequenced in a study of OX40 agonist ivuxolimab in advanced cancers. Generated by immunoSEQ multiplex PCR, the TCRdb table keeps only in-frame clones and is missing some. The sample carries about 77,000 clones, over 80% recorded once. The sequencing used CD4+ or CD8+ T cells sorted from blood, collected in a trial of the OX40 agonist ivuxolimab. Source of these receptors: an adult with an advanced solid tumor such as melanoma, head and neck, liver or kidney cancer.

This clone was seen only once. This chain joins TRBV19 and TRBJ2-1; TRBD2 aligns across 7 bases. The germline gives CDR1 LNHDA, CDR2 SQIVND (reference sequence). This CDR3 comprises 13 residues. The ends lost 2 bases at V and 8 bases at J; junction bases unmatched: 3. CDR3 DNA sequence: TGTGCCAGTAGTATAAGTGGGGGGGATGAGCAGTTCTTC. Amino acid sequence: CASSISGGDEQFF.

V is TRBV29-1 and J is TRBJ2-1; no definite D call. Trimming removed 4 bases at V and 6 bases at J, with 7 bases between. Germline V gene lookup returns CDR1 SQVTM and CDR2 ANQGSEA. The length of the CDR3 is 11 residues. The CDR3 nucleotides are TGCAGCGTTGCGATGGGCAATGAGCAGTTCTTC. Translating it yields CSVAMGNEQFF.

Worth noting for this clone: An end of the junction differs from the germline gene, which may be a read error. The V gene is TRBV4-3, the J gene TRBJ1-5; unclear D gene. In germline, CDR1 is LGHNA, CDR2 YSLEER. This CDR3 has 17 residues. The CDR3: CASSKEAGGRGNQPQHF. As DNA, the CDR3 is TGCGCCAGCAGCAAAGAGGCGGGAGGGAGGGGCAATCAGCCCCAGCATTTT.

The chain employs TRBV5-1 and TRBJ2-7; D gene uncertain. In germline, CDR1 is SGHRS, CDR2 YFSETQ. The CDR3 is made up of 13 amino acids. Trimming left V 4 bases short and J 1 base short, with 9 bases between. This chain's CDR3 is CASSPLGSYEQYF. DNA of the CDR3: TGCGCCAGCAGCCCGTTGGGGTCCTACGAGCAGTACTTC.